This TCR beta chain comes out of a study of cytomegalovirus exposure and HLA in healthy donors. Study results and caveats: CMV antigen specificity was confirmed in vitro for a few CMV-associated chains. TCR beta V segments were, for the most part, productive about 87% or about 30% of the time in an earlier analysis. A further, later analysis showed that HLA-associated TCR beta chains (compared with equally common others) were more clonally expanded.

The V gene lost 5 bases and the J gene lost 2 bases, with 6 bases spanning the gap. The V gene's germline CDR1 is SQVTM and CDR2 ANQGSEA. The CDR3 has 11 amino acids. This cohort consisted of healthy bone marrow donors. PCR employed 60 Vbeta and 13 Jbeta primers. The protocol was immunoSEQ multiplex PCR, while the TCRdb copy is restricted to in-frame clones and leaves out a portion. The sample yields 68,000 or so clones, approximately 78% seen once. For this clone: Its antigen remains unidentified.

The TCR originated in a human donor in good health. The sequenced sample was PBMCs. The rearrangement links TRBV29-1 to TRBJ1-2; D unclear. Written as DNA, the CDR3 is TGCAGCGTTTGGGAGAACTATGGCTACACCTTC. This sequence encodes CSVWENYGYTF.